This T cell receptor (beta chain) was observed in a study of read filtering for tumor transcriptome and immune sequencing. This library used roughly 370 ng RNA and molecular barcoded adaptors spanning alpha/delta and beta/gamma chains. One entry per CDR3 protein, called by TCRdb with MiXCR from the reads. The table has over 50,000 distinct CDR3 sequences, roughly 19% seen once; the top ten hold 11%. Looked up from germline, CDR1 is SEHNR and CDR2 is FQNEAQ (reference sequence). This CDR3 is built from 15 residues. The chain combines TRBV7-9 with TRBJ2-3, with D perhaps TRBD1 (6 bases). Near its end, the DNA agrees better with TRBJ1-5, so the J call may be wrong. The receptor was isolated from a donor at least 40 years old with multiple myeloma. The sample taken for sequencing was a population of CD138-negative cells sorted from bone marrow. CDR3 DNA sequence: TGTGCCAGCAGCCCGACAGGATCTAGCACAGATACGCAGCATTTT. As protein: CASSPTGSSTDTQHF.